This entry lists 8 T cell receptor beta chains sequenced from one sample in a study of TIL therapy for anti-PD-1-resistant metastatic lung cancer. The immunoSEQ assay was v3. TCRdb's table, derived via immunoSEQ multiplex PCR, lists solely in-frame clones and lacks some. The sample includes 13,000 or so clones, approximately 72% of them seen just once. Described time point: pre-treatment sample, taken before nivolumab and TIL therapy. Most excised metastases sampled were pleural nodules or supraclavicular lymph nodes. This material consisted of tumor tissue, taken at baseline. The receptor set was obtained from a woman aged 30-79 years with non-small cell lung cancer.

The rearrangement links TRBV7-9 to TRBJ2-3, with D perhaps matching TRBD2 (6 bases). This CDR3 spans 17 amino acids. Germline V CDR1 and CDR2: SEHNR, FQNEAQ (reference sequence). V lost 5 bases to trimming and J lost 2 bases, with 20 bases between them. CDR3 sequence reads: CASSAWQGGTYTDTQYF. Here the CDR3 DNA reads TGTGCCAGCAGCGCCTGGCAGGGCGGGACTTACACAGATACGCAGTATTTT.

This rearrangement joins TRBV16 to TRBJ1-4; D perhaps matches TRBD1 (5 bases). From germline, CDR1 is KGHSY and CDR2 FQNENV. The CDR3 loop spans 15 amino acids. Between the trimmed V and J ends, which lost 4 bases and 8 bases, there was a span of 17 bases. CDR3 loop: CASSPREGSQEKLFF. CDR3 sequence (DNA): TGTGCCAGCAGCCCAAGAGAGGGGAGTCAGGAAAAACTGTTTTTT.

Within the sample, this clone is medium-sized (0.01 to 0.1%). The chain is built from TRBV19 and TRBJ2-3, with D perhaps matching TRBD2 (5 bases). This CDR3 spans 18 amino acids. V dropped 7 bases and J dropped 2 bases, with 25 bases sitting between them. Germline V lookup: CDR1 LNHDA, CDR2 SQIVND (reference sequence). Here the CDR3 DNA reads TGTGCCAGTAACCCCGGGGTAGGCCCATCCGTTTTCACAGATACGCAGTATTTT. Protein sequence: CASNPGVGPSVFTDTQYF.

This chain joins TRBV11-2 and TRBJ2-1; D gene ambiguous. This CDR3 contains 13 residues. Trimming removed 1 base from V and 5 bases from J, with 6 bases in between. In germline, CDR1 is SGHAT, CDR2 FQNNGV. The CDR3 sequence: CASSLGPDNEQFF. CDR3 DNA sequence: TGTGCCAGCAGCTTAGGTCCGGACAATGAGCAGTTCTTC.

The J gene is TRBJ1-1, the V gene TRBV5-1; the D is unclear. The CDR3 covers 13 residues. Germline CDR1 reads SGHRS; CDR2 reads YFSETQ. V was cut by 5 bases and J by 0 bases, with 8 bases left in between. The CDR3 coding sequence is TGCGCCAGCAGGCAGGAGATGAACACTGAAGCTTTCTTT. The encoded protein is CASRQEMNTEAFF.

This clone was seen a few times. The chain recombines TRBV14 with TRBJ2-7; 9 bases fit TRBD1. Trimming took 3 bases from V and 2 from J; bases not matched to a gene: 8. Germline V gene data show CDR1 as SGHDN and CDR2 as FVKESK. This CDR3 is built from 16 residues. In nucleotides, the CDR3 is TGTGCCAGCAGCCAGGACGCCTGGACAGGGGCCTACGAGCAGTACTTC. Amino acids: CASSQDAWTGAYEQYF.

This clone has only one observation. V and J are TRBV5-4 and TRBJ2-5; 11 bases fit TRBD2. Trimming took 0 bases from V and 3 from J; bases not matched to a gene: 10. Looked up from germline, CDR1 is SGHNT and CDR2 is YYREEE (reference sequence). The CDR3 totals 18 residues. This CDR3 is CASSLVGLAGGPKETQYF. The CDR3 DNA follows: TGTGCCAGCAGCTTGGTCGGGCTAGCGGGGGGCCCCAAAGAGACCCAGTACTTC.

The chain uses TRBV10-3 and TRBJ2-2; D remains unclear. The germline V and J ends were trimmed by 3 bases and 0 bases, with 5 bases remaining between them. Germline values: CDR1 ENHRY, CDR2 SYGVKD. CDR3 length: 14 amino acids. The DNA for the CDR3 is TGTGCCATCAGTGACAACACGAACACCGGGGAGCTGTTTTTT. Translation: CAISDNTNTGELFF.